This TCR beta chain was obtained from a study of cytomegalovirus exposure and HLA in healthy donors (dated by TCRdb to between 2016 and 2019). Regarding the complete study: An earlier analysis of roughly 570 of the donors reported 276 Gb of sequence data and around 120 million unique TCR beta sequences obtained from approximately 180 million T cells. The study aimed to test whether cataloging public T cell receptors could reveal signatures of past pathogen exposure. A separate validation cohort of some 130 different subjects was used in addition to the 666-subject first cohort. A later genetic analysis took genome-wide SNP genotypes for about 55% of the 666 donors and used that subset as a discovery cohort. Both class I and class II loci were covered by HLA typing, at four-digit resolution. Alongside the repertoire data, information on donor age, sex, ethnicity and CMV serostatus was compiled. To study patterns of TCR occurrence, a later analysis re-analyzed previously published TCR beta repertoires from 666 donors and added high-resolution HLA genotyping. The T cell repertoires of 550 to 850 subjects were profiled by immunosequencing and related to cytomegalovirus serostatus. Across about 380 genotyped donors of the cohort, an average of approximately 220,000 unique TCR beta nucleotide sequences per donor were sequenced, and 15% to 20% of those sequences were non-productive. Because of strong linkage in the cohort, roughly five DR-DQ haplotypes were treated as single units for association and clustering. In an earlier analysis of 587 of the donors, high-throughput TCR beta sequencing was used to judge whether each TCR beta V gene segment behaved as functional or pseudogenic. The study combined high-throughput TCR immunosequencing, statistical association of individual TCRs with disease status, and machine learning to predict cytomegalovirus infection status. In the later analysis, no new phenotypic data were used to find candidate immune exposures; instead, reliance was placed on TCR beta sequences and their occurrence across donors. The number of donors typed differed by locus, with roughly 620-630 for A, B, C, DRB1 and DQB1, roughly 550 for DQA1, 606 for DPA1, and around 460 for DPB1. All discovery cohort repertoires had been generated using a single sequencing platform. An early release that covered roughly 600 HLA-typed donors contained about 290 gigabases of sequencing data and approximately 85 million unique TCR sequences. Of the approximately 400 genotyped donors, roughly 85% fell in the genetic ancestry cluster associated with self-reported Caucasian donors. Broader findings and caveats from the paper: Because counts were too low, roughly 18 rarely observed V segments, including chromosome 9 orphons, were left out of the earlier analysis of over 550 of the donors. In a later analysis, several top co-occurrence clusters were reported to appear linked to parvovirus B19, influenza, CMV and Epstein-Barr virus. Linkage disequilibrium might explain the correlated functional status among segregating V segments, but an unknown experimental factor could not be excluded. Most TCR sequences were seen in very few donors, while some public TCRs were found in many individuals. The presence/absence analyses assumed that sequencing depth was roughly uniform across donors, and that assumption may not be true. V-gene and J-gene trimming of TCR beta chains was associated with a missense DCLRE1C variant in a later genetic analysis, and the association was replicated in an independent cohort. In a later analysis, around 15,000 TCR beta sequences were associated with specific HLA alleles at a false discovery rate of 0.05. In both the original and validation cohorts, the classifier was reported to diagnose cytomegalovirus status with high specificity and sensitivity. In a later genetic analysis, fewer N-insertions in productive TCRs were reported among donors in an Asian-associated ancestry cluster than the roughly 700-donor mean. Only TCR beta chains were sequenced in this cohort, and the absence of alpha or paired-chain data limited detectable features. According to the authors, the approach could potentially be generalized to other disease states and immunological phenotypes. In a later analysis, TCR association rates were found to vary across HLA loci, with the most associated TCRs seen for DRB1 alleles and the fewest for HLA-C alleles. Compared with equally common non-associated chains, HLA-associated TCR beta chains in a later analysis were more clonally expanded and had lower generation probabilities. Because HLA typing was missing for some donors at each locus, association tests included only the typed subset. When HLA alleles, especially DR and DQ, strongly co-occurred, TCR associations were difficult to assign to individual alleles. Because the 87-base-pair reads could not distinguish some IMGT-functional V segments, including TRBV6-2 and TRBV6-3, those segments were excluded. In a later analysis, most CMV-associated TCR beta chains were found to appear HLA-restricted, with HLA associations seemingly driven largely by CMV exposure. In vitro tests confirmed that three of the cytomegalovirus-associated TCR beta chains recognize cytomegalovirus antigens. A total of roughly 160 TCR beta chains were listed by the study as associated with cytomegalovirus. In an earlier analysis of 587 of the donors, most TCR beta V segments appeared in productive rearrangements about 90% or about 30% of the time, broadly matching IMGT annotations. A further reported finding was that TCR beta sequences accurately predicted the HLA-A and HLA-B alleles for most subjects in the first cohort. A cluster of highly shared sequence variants was judged likely to represent a technical artifact of the sequencing pipeline. CMV serostatus was the only immune exposure information available for the cohort.

According to the germline V gene, CDR1 reads MNHNS and CDR2 reads SASEGT. V and J are truncated by 7 bases and 5 bases respectively, leaving an intervening sequence of 11 bases. The CDR3 runs 12 residues from the cysteine to the phenylalanine. The kept DNA is CDR3 alone, 36 bases in frame from the first base. The cohort comprised fewer than 700 healthy bone marrow donors. At the time of sampling, all cohort members were nominally healthy, though unrecorded immune exposures were likely present. The donor tested CMV seropositive, placing the donor among the 289 seropositive members of the cohort. A peripheral blood sample was provided by each donor, and peripheral blood mononuclear cells were used for TCR beta sequencing. The Qiagen DNeasy Blood Extraction Kit was used to extract genomic DNA from the blood cell samples. Receptor libraries were prepared by the immunoSEQ multiplex PCR assay. For the multiplex PCR, a mixture combining 60 forward primers for TCR Vbeta segments and 13 reverse primers for TCR Jbeta segments was used. Amplification of the CDR3 region of rearranged TCR beta genes was performed with a multiplex PCR assay on genomic DNA. On the Illumina HiSeq System, the amplified TCR beta libraries were sequenced as 87-base-pair reads. The original pipeline was this. Across the 670 or so repertoires, a later analysis counted 80 million or so unique TCR beta chains, approximately 10 million of which were shared by at least two donors. To remove PCR and sequencing errors, raw reads were error-corrected and collapsed into unique sequences using a nearest-neighbor algorithm that merged closely related sequences. V, D and J gene segments were assigned by aligning CDR3 sequences to IMGT reference sequences. Each retained sequence needed at least a six-nucleotide match to both a V gene segment and a J gene segment. A rearrangement was called productive if the CDR3 had no stop codons and remained in frame with V and J, and every other rearrangement was called non-productive. Following IMGT convention, CDR3 was defined as the stretch from the second conserved V-encoded cysteine to the conserved J-encoded phenylalanine. Sequences without an unambiguous match to a single V gene segment were excluded from the earlier analysis of several hundred of the donors. In an earlier analysis of a few hundred of the donors, V segments were called functional above 56.7% productive rearrangements and were called segregating when the between-donor standard deviation exceeded 5%. A statistical classification framework was built to diagnose cytomegalovirus status from the catalog of TCR beta chain sequences. In a later analysis, TCR nucleotide sequences were compared against IMGT/GENE-DB human TR gene sequences so that V and J genes could be assigned. Using the TCRdist pipeline, a later analysis assigned CDR3 sequences along with most-parsimonious VDJ recombination scenarios. In a later analysis, each TCR beta chain was defined by its CDR3 amino acid sequence together with its V-gene family, and reads lacking a unique V-gene family were excluded. To address suspected cross-contamination and a sequencing artifact, a later analysis removed around 600 highly shared, low-generation-probability nucleotide sequences. In a later analysis, a clonal expansion index was calculated for each public chain from normalized within-repertoire ranks of inferred template counts. A later analysis computed generation probabilities with a VDJ recombination model fitted to out-of-frame rearrangements, and checked the results against IGoR. A later analysis scored TCR-TCR, TCR-HLA and TCR-CMV co-occurrence with hypergeometric tests, applying a repertoire-size bias correction to TCR pairs. To estimate false discovery rates, a later analysis permuted the HLA or CMV assignments 20 times. A later analysis grouped co-occurring TCRs with DBSCAN, adding TCRdist sequence similarity when clustering within HLA-allele-positive subsets. Repertoires with fewer than 30,000 or more than 120,000 public chains were left out of co-occurrence clustering, as were five repertoires with anomalous nucleotide sharing. TCRdb retrieved this table from immuneACCESS and kept in-frame rearrangements only. Not all clones are present; in checked studies, unresolved V genes account for under half, and no reason is known for the remainder. V and J calls and clone size are those listed in that table; D and trimming were worked out from the DNA. This sample lists 200,000 to 250,000 clones; around 80% were detected once. Around 2.9% of the sample comes from the top ten.

As for this clone: Its antigen remains unidentified. Per-nucleotide qualities are absent, and no much larger clonotype sits a single base away.

The chain uses TRBV6-1 and TRBJ1-1; the D gene assignment is ambiguous. The material sequenced was PBMCs. The receptor was derived from a woman aged 55 to 70 in good health and CMV-seropositive. In nucleotide form, the sequence is TGTGCCAGCAACCCTAGGTGGACTGAAGCTTTCTTT. This encodes CASNPRWTEAFF.